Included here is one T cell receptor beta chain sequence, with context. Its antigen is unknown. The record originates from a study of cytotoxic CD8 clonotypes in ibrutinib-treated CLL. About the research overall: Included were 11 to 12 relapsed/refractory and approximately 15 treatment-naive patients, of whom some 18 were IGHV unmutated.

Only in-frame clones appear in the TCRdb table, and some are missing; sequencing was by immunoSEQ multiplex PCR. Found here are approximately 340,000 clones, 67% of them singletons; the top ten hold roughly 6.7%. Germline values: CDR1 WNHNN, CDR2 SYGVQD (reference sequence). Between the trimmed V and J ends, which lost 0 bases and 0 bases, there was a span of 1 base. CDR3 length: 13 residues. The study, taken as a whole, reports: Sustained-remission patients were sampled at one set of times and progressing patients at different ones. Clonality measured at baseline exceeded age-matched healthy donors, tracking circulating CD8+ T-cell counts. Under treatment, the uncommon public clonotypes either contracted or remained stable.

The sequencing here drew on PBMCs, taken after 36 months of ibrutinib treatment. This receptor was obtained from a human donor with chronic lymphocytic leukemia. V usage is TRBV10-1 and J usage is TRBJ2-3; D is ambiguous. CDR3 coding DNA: TGCGCCAGCAGTGAGTCGAGCACAGATACGCAGTATTTT. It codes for CASSESSTDTQYF.